Below, 15 T cell receptor beta chains from the same sample are listed, as sequenced in a study of shared clonotypes between healthy human individuals. The protocol was immunoSEQ multiplex PCR, while the TCRdb copy is restricted to in-frame clones and leaves out a portion. The sample has a few hundred thousand clones, 87% seen once. Sequencing was carried out using memory CD8+ T cells sorted from blood. Noted subset: CD45RO+ cells pooled with CCR7-negative TemRA cells. These receptors originate from a man aged 18-30 years in good health.

The chain employs TRBV7-9 and TRBJ2-5, with D hard to call. The J call may not be correct, given that the DNA end is closer to TRBJ2-7. Germline CDR1 reads SEHNR; CDR2 reads FQNEAQ (reference sequence). The CDR3 spans 13 residues. CDR3 in amino acids: CASSPNRGAEQYF. DNA of the CDR3: TGTGCCAGCAGCCCGAACCGAGGAGCCGAGCAGTACTTC.

The chain combines TRBV11-1 with TRBJ1-6; TRBD1 agrees at 7 bases. CDR1 and CDR2 (germline): SGHAT, FQDESV (reference sequence). J lost 7 bases, V lost 4 bases, and 10 bases had no gene match. CDR3 length: 16 residues. The CDR3 loop is CASSWYRDSLNSPLHF. In DNA, the CDR3 is TGTGCCAGCAGCTGGTACCGGGACAGCTTAAATTCACCCCTCCACTTT.

On this clone itself: A far more abundant clone sits one base away, making this likely a read error. The chain uses TRBV6-4 and TRBJ2-7, with D unresolved. The CDR3 extends over 10 amino acids. Between the trimmed V and J ends, which lost 3 bases and 4 bases, there was a span of 1 base. Per the germline V gene, CDR1 is MRHNA and CDR2 is SNTAGT. CDR3: CASSEYEQYF. The CDR3 DNA reads TGTGCCAGCAGTGAATACGAGCAGTACTTC.

V usage is TRBV27 and J usage is TRBJ2-7; D call uncertain. Trimming removed 5 bases at V and 3 bases at J, with 14 bases between. Germline assignment: CDR1 MNHEY and CDR2 SMNVEV (reference sequence). The CDR3 length is 14 residues. The CDR3 reads CASSPLGIVYEQYF. The CDR3 DNA sequence: TGTGCCAGCAGTCCCCTCGGCATTGTCTACGAGCAGTACTTC.

The chain's CDR3 is CASGLPSLWGGEQFF. The CDR3 DNA reads as TGTGCTAGTGGTTTGCCCTCCCTGTGGGGGGGTGAGCAGTTCTTC. The chain carries TRBV12-5 and TRBJ2-1; 7 positions agree with TRBD2. Germline CDR1 and CDR2: LGHNT and FRNRAP. The CDR3 runs 15 residues. Losses at the gene ends were 2 bases for V and 9 bases for J; bases not matched to a gene: 10.

The rearrangement uses TRBV5-1 and TRBJ2-2; either TRBD1 or TRBD2 may supply D (6 bases each). V lost 7 bases to trimming and J lost 3 bases, with 25 bases between them. From germline, CDR1 is SGHRS and CDR2 YFSETQ. This CDR3 spans 18 amino acids. CDR3 residues: CASPYSPGEEGDTGELFF. The CDR3 nucleotides are TGCGCCAGCCCCTATTCCCCAGGGGAGGAAGGGGACACCGGGGAGCTGTTTTTT.

The chain employs TRBV5-1 and TRBJ2-7; weak D call: TRBD2 (6 bases). Per the germline V gene, CDR1 is SGHRS and CDR2 is YFSETQ. V was trimmed by 4 bases and J by 3 bases, leaving 17 bases between them. This CDR3 has 15 residues. CDR3 bases: TGCGCCAGCAGCATGGCGGGGCCAGCGGACTACGAGCAGTACTTC. Amino acids: CASSMAGPADYEQYF.

The chain carries TRBV30 and TRBJ1-4; 7 nucleotides agree with TRBD1. V gave up 0 bases and J gave up 2 bases; unmatched junction bases: 9. The CDR3 consists of 17 residues. Germline V gives CDR1 GTSNPN, CDR2 SVGIG (reference sequence). The CDR3 nucleotides read TGTGCCTGGAGTGTGAGACAGGGCGAGAGCACTAATGAAAAACTGTTTTTT. Protein product: CAWSVRQGESTNEKLFF. Based on the CDR3 plus reference TRBV30 and TRBJ1-4, the full variable domain is SQTIHQWPATLVQPVGSPLSLECTVEGTSNPNLYWYRQAAGRGLQLLFYSVGIGQISSEVPQNLSASRPQDRQFILSSKKLLLSDSGFYLCAWSVRQGESTNEKLFFGSGTQLSVL.

This chain links TRBV6-1 with TRBJ2-1; 8 nucleotides match TRBD1. CDR1 and CDR2 (germline): MNHNS, SASEGT. The CDR3 loop spans 15 amino acids. The trim removed 4 bases at V and 7 bases at J, leaving 9 bases unmatched. The CDR3: CASSVVDRVGNEQFF. The CDR3 DNA is TGTGCCAGCAGTGTGGTGGACAGGGTAGGTAATGAGCAGTTCTTC.

This clone was observed once. This chain connects TRBV10-3 to TRBJ2-2; D remains unclear. The germline CDR1 and CDR2 sequences are ENHRY and SYGVKD. V dropped 2 bases and J dropped 7 bases, with 11 bases sitting between them. CDR3 length equals 14 residues. The CDR3 nucleotides read TGTGCCATCAGTGAGCCGCTCTATAGCGGGGAGCTGTTTTTT. It yields the protein CAISEPLYSGELFF.

J is TRBJ2-7 and V is TRBV2; 8 nucleotides match TRBD1. The CDR3 runs to 15 residues. Germline CDR1 and CDR2: SNHLY and FYNNEI. V shed 3 bases and J 2 bases; nucleotides not matched to a gene: 6. In DNA form, the CDR3 reads TGTGCCAGCAGTGACCCCGGGACAGGAACCTACGAGCAGTACTTC. It yields the protein CASSDPGTGTYEQYF. The complete variable domain, with remaining parts taken from reference TRBV2 and TRBJ2-7, reads EPEVTQTPSHQVTQMGQEVILRCVPISNHLYFYWYRQILGQKVEFLVSFYNNEISEKSEIFDDQFSVERPDGSNFTLKIRSTKLEDSAMYFCASSDPGTGTYEQYFGPGTRLTVT.

V is TRBV2 and J is TRBJ2-7; TRBD2 might be the D (5 bases). This CDR3 has 13 amino acids. V lost 4 bases to trimming and J lost 2 bases, with 9 bases between them. Germline V gene data show CDR1 as SNHLY and CDR2 as FYNNEI. CDR3 amino acids: CASSAGIPYEQYF. CDR3 DNA: TGTGCCAGCAGTGCCGGGATCCCCTACGAGCAGTACTTC.

The V call is TRBV4-1, the J call TRBJ1-4; perhaps TRBD1 as D (5 bases). Looked up from germline, CDR1 is MGHRA and CDR2 is YSYEKL. The CDR3 loop spans 18 amino acids. Trimming shortened V by 1 base and J by 0 bases, and 15 bases separated the two germline ends. The CDR3 loop reads CASSQGMTGGATNEKLFF. Here the CDR3 DNA reads TGCGCCAGCAGCCAAGGAATGACGGGGGGTGCAACTAATGAAAAACTGTTTTTT.

The J gene is TRBJ2-5, the V gene TRBV27; 8 bases match TRBD1. The CDR3 spans 12 residues. The ends lost 10 bases at V and 7 bases at J; junction bases unmatched: 8. Per germline, CDR1 MNHEY and CDR2 SMNVEV (reference sequence). The CDR3 DNA is TGTGCCACCGGGACAGGTGATGGGACCCAGTACTTC. Residues: CATGTGDGTQYF.

V gene TRBV27 combines with J gene TRBJ2-7; the D is unclear. In germline, CDR1 is MNHEY, CDR2 SMNVEV (reference sequence). The CDR3 contains 15 residues. The V gene lost 0 bases and the J gene lost 2 bases, with 11 bases spanning the gap. CDR3 sequence reads: CASSLSLLSPYEQYF. The DNA for the CDR3 is TGTGCCAGCAGTTTATCCCTCCTTAGTCCCTACGAGCAGTACTTC.